Detailed here is one TCR beta chain. Its antigen remains unidentified. Germline CDR1 reads SGHRS; CDR2 reads YFSETQ. The CDR3 contains 13 residues. V shed 8 bases, J shed 4 bases, and the junction held 3 bases outside the gene matches. The PCR had 60 Vbeta and 13 Jbeta primers. Sequenced by immunoSEQ multiplex PCR; TCRdb stores in-frame clones only, minus some. The data contain about 220,000 clones, over 70% of them singletons. The data are from a study of cytomegalovirus exposure and HLA in healthy donors. General study points: Using a false discovery rate of 0.05, a later analysis showed that approximately 17,000 TCR beta sequences were associated with HLA alleles. As immune exposure information, only CMV serostatus was available. Specificity of a few CMV-associated chains for CMV antigens was verified in vitro.

The chain employs TRBV5-1 and TRBJ2-2; 9 bases are a match to TRBD2. The material sequenced was PBMCs. This receptor was taken from a boy aged 2 to 10 in good health and CMV-seronegative. The CDR3 region has the DNA TGCGCCAGTCGACTAGCGGCCACCGGGGAGCTGTTTTTT. It is translated as CASRLAATGELFF.